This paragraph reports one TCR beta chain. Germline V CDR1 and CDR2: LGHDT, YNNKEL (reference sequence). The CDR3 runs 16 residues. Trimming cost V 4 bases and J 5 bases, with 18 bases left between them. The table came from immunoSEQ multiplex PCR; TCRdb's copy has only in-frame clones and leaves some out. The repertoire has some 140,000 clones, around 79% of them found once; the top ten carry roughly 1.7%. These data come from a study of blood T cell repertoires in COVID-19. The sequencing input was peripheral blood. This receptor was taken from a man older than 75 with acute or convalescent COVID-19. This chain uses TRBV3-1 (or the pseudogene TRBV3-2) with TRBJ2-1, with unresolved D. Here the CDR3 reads CASSPRGAGTDNEQFF. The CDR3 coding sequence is TGTGCCAGCAGCCCCCGTGGAGCCGGTACTGACAATGAGCAGTTCTTC.